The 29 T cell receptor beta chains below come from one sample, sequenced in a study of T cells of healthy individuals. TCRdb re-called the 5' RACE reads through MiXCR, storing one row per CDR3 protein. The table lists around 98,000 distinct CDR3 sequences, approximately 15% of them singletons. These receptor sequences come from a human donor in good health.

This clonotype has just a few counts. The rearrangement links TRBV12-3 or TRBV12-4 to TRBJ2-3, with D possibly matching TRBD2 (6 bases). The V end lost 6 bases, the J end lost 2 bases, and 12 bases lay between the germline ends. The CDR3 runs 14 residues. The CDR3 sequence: CASRKGLITDTQYF. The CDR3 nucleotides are TGTGCCAGCAGGAAGGGACTTATCACAGATACGCAGTATTTT.

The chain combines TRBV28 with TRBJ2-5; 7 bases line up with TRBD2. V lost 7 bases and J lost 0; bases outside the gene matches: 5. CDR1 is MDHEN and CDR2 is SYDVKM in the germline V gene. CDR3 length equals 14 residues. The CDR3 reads CASTEAGYQETQYF. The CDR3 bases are TGTGCCAGCACCGAAGCGGGGTACCAAGAGACCCAGTACTTC.

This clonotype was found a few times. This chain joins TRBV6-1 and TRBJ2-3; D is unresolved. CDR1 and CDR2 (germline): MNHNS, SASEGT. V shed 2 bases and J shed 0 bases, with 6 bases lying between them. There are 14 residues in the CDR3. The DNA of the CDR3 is TGTGCCAGCAGTGAAAGAATCAGCACAGATACGCAGTATTTT. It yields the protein CASSERISTDTQYF.

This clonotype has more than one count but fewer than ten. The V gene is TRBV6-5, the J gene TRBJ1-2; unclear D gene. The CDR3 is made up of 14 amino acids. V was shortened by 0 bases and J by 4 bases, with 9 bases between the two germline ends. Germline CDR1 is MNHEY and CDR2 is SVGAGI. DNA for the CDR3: TGTGCCAGCAGTTACTCCATTAGCGGCTATGGCTACACCTTC. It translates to CASSYSISGYGYTF.

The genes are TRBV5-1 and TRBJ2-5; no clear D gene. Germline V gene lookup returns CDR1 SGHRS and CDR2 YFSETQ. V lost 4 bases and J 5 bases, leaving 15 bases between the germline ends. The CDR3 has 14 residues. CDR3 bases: TGCGCCAGCAGCCCGGGTGCCCTAAGGGAGACCCAGTACTTC. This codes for CASSPGALRETQYF.

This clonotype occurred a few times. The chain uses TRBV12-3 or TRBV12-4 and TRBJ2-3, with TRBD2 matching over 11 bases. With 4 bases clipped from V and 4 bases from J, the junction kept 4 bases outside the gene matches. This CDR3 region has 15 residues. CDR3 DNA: TGTGCCAGCAGTTCCGTAGCGGGGGGGGCAGATACGCAGTATTTT. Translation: CASSSVAGGADTQYF.

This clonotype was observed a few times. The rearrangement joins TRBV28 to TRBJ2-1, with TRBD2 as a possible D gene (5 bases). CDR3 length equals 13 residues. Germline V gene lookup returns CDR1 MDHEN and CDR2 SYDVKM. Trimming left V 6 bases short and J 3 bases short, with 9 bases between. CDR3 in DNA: TGTGCCAGCAGCGGACTGGACTACAATGAGCAGTTCTTC. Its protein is CASSGLDYNEQFF.

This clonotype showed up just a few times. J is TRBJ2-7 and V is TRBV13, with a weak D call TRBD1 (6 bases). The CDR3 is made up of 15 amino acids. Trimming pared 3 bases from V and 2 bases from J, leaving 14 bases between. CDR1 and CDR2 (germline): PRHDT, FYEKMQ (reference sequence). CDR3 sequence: CASSFAGTPAYEQYF. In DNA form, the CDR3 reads TGTGCCAGCAGCTTCGCCGGGACACCTGCCTACGAGCAGTACTTC.

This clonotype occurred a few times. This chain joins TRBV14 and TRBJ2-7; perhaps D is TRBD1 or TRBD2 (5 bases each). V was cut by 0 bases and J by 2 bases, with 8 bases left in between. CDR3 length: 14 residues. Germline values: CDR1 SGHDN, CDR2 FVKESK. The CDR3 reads CASSQEWGTYEQYF. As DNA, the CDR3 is TGTGCCAGCAGCCAAGAATGGGGGACCTACGAGCAGTACTTC.

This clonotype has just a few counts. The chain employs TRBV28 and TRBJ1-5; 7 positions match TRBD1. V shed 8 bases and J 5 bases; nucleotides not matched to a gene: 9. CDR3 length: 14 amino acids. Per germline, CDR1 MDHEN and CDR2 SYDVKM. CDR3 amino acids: CASALDRHYQPQHF. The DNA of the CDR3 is TGTGCCAGCGCCTTGGACAGGCATTATCAGCCCCAGCATTTT.

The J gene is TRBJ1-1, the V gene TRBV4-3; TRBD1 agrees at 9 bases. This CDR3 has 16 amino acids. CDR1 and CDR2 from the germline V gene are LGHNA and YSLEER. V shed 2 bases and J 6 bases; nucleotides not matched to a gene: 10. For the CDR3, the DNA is TGCGCCAGCAGCCAAAAACAGGGGGCCCCCTTTTCTGAAGCTTTCTTT. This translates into CASSQKQGAPFSEAFF.

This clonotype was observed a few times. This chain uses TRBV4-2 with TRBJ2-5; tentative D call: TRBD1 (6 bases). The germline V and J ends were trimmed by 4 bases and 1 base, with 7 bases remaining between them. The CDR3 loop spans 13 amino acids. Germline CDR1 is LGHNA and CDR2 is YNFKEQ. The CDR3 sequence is CASSPDSQETQYF. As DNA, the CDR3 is TGTGCCAGCAGCCCGGACAGCCAAGAGACCCAGTACTTC.

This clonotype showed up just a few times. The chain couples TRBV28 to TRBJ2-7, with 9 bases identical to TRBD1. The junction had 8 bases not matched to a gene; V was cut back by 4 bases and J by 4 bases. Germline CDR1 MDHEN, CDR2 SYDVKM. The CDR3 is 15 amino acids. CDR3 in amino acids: CASSYQGQGRYEQYF. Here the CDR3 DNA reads TGTGCCAGCAGTTACCAAGGACAGGGGCGGTACGAGCAGTACTTC.

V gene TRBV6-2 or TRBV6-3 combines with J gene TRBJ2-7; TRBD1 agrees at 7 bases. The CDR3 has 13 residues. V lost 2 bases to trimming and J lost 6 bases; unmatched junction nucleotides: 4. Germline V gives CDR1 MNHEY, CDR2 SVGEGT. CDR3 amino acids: CASSYITGAEQYF. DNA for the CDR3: TGTGCCAGCAGTTACATAACAGGGGCCGAGCAGTACTTC.

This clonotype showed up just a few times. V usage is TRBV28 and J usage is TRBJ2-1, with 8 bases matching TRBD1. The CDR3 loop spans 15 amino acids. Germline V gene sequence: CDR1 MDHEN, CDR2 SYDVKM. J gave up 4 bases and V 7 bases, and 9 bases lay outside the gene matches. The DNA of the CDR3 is TGTGCCAGCACCCCCCGCGGGACAGGTTACAATGAGCAGTTCTTC. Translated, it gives CASTPRGTGYNEQFF.

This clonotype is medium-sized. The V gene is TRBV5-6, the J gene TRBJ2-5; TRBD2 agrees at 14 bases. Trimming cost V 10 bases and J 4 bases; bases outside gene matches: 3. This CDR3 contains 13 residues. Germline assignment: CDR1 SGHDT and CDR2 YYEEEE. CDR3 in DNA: TGTGCCGGGGGACTAGCGGGGGCAGAGACCCAGTACTTC. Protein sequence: CAGGLAGAETQYF.

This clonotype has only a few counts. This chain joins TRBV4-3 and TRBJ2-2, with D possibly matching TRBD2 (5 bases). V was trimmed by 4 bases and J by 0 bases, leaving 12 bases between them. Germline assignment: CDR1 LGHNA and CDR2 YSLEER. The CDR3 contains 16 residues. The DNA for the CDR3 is TGCGCCAGCAGCCTGTATAGCGAACCGAACACCGGGGAGCTGTTTTTT. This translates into CASSLYSEPNTGELFF.

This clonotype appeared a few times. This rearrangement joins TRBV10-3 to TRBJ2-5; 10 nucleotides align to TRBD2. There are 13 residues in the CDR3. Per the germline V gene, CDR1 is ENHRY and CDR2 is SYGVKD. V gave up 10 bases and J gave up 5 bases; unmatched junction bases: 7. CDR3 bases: TGTGCCACAACAACTAGCGGGGAGGAGACCCAGTACTTC. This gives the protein CATTTSGEETQYF.

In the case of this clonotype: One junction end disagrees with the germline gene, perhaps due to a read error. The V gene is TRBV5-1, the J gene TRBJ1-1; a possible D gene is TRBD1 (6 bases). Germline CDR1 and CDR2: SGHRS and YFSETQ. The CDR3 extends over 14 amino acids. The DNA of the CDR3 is TGCGCCAGCAGCTTGCAGGGGATGAACACTGAAGCTTCCTTT. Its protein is CASSLQGMNTEASF.

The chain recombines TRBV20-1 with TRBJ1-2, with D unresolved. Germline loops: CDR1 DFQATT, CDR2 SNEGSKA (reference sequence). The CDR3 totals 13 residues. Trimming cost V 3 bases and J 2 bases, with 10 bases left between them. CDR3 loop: CSASTAVNYGYTF. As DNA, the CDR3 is TGCAGTGCTAGCACCGCAGTCAACTATGGCTACACCTTC.

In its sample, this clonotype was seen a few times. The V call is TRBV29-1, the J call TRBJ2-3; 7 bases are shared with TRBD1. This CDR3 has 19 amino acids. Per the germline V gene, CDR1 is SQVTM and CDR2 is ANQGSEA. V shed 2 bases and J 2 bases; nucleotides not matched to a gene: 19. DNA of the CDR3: TGCAGCGTTGAATACGTTAGGGGGCCCCATACAAGTCACACAGATACGCAGTATTTT. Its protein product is CSVEYVRGPHTSHTDTQYF.

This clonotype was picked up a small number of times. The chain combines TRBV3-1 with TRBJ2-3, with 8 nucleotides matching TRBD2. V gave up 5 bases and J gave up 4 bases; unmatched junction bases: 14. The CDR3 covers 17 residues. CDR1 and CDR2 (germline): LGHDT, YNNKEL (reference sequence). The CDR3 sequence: CASSKRGLARDPDTQYF. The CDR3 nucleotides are TGTGCCAGCAGCAAACGCGGACTAGCCCGAGACCCAGATACGCAGTATTTT.

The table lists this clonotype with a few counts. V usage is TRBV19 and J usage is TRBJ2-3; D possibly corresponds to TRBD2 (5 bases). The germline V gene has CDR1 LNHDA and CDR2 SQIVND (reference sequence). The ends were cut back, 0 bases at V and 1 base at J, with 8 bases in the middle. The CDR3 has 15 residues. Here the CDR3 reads CASSIERTRTDTQYF. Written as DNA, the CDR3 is TGTGCCAGTAGTATAGAAAGGACTCGCACAGATACGCAGTATTTT. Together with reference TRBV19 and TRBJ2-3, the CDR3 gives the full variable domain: DGGITQSPKYLFRKEGQNVTLSCEQNLNHDAMYWYRQDPGQGLRLIYYSQIVNDFQKGDIAEGYSVSREKKESFPLTVTSAQKNPTAFYLCASSIERTRTDTQYFGPGTRLTVL.

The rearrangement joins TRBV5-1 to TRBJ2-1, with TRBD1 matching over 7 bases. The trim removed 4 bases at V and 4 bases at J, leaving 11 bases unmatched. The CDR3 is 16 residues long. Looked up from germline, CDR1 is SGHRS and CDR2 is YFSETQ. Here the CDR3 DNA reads TGCGCCAGCAGCCTGACGTTGACAGGGATATACAATGAGCAGTTCTTC. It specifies CASSLTLTGIYNEQFF. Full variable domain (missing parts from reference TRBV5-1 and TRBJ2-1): KAGVTQTPRYLIKTRGQQVTLSCSPISGHRSVSWYQQTPGQGLQFLFEYFSETQRNKGNFPGRFSGRQFSNSRSEMNVSTLELGDSALYLCASSLTLTGIYNEQFFGPGTRLTVL.

The CDR3 loop is CASCLAAGDNNEQFF. The CDR3 DNA is TGTGCCAGCTGCCTCGCAGCGGGGGACAACAATGAGCAGTTCTTC. The V call is TRBV18, the J call TRBJ2-1; 8 bases match TRBD2. Per germline, CDR1 KGHSH and CDR2 LQKENI. This CDR3 comprises 15 residues. The J segment lost 5 bases and the V segment lost 7 bases, leaving 10 bases of the junction unmatched.

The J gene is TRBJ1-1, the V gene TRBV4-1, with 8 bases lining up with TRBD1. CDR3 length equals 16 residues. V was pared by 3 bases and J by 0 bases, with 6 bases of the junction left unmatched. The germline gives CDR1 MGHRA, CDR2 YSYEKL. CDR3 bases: TGCGCCAGCAGCCACGAACAGGGGGGGATGAACACTGAAGCTTTCTTT. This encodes CASSHEQGGMNTEAFF.

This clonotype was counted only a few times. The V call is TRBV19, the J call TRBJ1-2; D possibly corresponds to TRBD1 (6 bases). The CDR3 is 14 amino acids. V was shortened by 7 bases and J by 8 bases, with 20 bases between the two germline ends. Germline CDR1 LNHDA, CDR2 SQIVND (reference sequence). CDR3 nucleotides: TGTGCCAGTACCAATCCGTCACAGGGAAACGGCTACACCTTC. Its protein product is CASTNPSQGNGYTF.

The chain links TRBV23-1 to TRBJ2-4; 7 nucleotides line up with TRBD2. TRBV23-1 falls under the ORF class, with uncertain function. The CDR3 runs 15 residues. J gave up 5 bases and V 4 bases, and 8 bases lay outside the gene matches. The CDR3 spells CASSPFAGVENIQYF. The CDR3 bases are TGCGCCAGCAGTCCCTTCGCGGGGGTTGAAAACATTCAGTACTTC.

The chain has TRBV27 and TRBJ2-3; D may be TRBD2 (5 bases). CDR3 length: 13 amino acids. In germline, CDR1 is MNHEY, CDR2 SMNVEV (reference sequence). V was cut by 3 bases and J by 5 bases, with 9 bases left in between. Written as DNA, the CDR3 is TGTGCCAGCAGTTTCCGACGGGGAGATACGCAGTATTTT. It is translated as CASSFRRGDTQYF.